This TCR beta chain was identified in a study of post-analysis software for immune sequencing data. Study-level points and caveats: Included in a set of roughly five TRBV segments more frequent in patients than controls were TRBV5-6, TRBV5-1 and TRBV20-1.

CDR3 length: 11 amino acids. Trimming removed 5 bases from V and 7 bases from J, with 8 bases in between. Presence of unique molecular identifiers characterized the TCR beta cDNA libraries. Each CDR3 protein gets one entry after TCRdb re-called the PCR reads with MiXCR. The table has about 460,000 distinct CDR3 sequences, nearly 45% seen once; the top ten hold roughly an eighth. For this clonotype: No antigen is known for it.

This TCR was recovered from a girl between 10 and 17 years old with multiple sclerosis. The sample consisted of blood. The chain has TRBV12-3 or TRBV12-4 and TRBJ2-5, with TRBD2 as a possible D gene (5 bases). DNA of the CDR3: TGTGCCAGCAGTGACCGGGGGACCCAGTACTTC. This encodes CASSDRGTQYF.